The source of this T cell receptor beta chain is a study of read filtering for tumor transcriptome and immune sequencing. For the study at large: Patients were 17 to 20 male and approximately 15 female, mean age roughly 68 years, range about 40 to 85. Per sample, TCR-region reads ranged about 4.05 to 11 million by IR-seq, about 80 to 1,400 by RNA-seq. Study-wide results and limits: Single-read clonotypes: about 82% of IR-seq clonotypes (around 3.5% of reads), more than 70% of RNA-seq clonotypes (approximately 49% of reads).

Every patient had bone marrow sampled while the disease was active. Turning to this clonotype: Its antigen is unknown. This may arise from a read error, as a much more abundant clone is one base away. Given the absence of the conserved phenylalanine or tryptophan at the CDR3 end, a read error is likely.

V trimming: 5 bases; J trimming: 5 bases; junction bases outside the gene matches: 7. Germline assignment: CDR1 SQVTM and CDR2 ANQGSEA. CDR3 length: 13 residues. This library used around 400 ng RNA and molecular barcoded adaptors spanning alpha/delta and beta/gamma chains. TCRdb re-derived calls from the reads in MiXCR, one entry per CDR3 protein. The repertoire holds some 130,000 distinct CDR3 sequences, with about 13% as singletons. This receptor was obtained from a donor aged 40 or over with multiple myeloma. Sequences were obtained from a population of CD138-negative cells sorted from bone marrow. This chain links TRBV29-1 with TRBJ2-5; 8 bases align to TRBD2. CDR3 bases: TGCAGCGTTTCACGACTAGCGAGGGAGACCCAGTACTAC. Translating it yields CSVSRLARETQYY.